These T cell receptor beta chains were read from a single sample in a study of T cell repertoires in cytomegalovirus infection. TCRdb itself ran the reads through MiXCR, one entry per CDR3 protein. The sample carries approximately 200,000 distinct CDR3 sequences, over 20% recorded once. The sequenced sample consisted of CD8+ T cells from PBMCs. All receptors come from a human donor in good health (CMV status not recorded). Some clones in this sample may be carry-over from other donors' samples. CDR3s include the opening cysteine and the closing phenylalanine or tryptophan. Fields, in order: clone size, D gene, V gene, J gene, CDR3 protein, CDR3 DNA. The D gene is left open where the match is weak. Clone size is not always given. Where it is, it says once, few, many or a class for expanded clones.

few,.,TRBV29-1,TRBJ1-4,CSVVAFLGAVGEKLFF,TGCAGCGTTGTGGCGTTTTTGGGGGCGGTCGGTGAAAAACTGTTTTTT
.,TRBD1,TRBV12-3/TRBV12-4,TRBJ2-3,CASSFPRGSTDTQYF,TGTGCCAGCAGTTTCCCCAGGGGGAGCACAGATACGCAGTATTTT
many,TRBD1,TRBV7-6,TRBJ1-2,CASSADPGQGGDGYTF,TGTGCCAGCAGCGCAGATCCTGGACAGGGCGGGGATGGCTACACCTTC
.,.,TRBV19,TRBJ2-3,CASSKASTDTQYF,TGTGCCAGTAGTAAGGCCAGCACAGATACGCAGTATTTT
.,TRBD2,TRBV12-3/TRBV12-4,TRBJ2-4,CASSPTSGGHKNIQYF,TGTGCCAGCAGTCCCACTAGCGGGGGGCACAAAAACATTCAGTACTTC
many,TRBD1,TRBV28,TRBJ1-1,CASNPQGAAEAFF,TGTGCCAGCAACCCACAGGGGGCTGCTGAAGCTTTCTTT
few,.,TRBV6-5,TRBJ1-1,CASSYGDQGNTEAFF,TGTGCCAGCAGTTACGGGGACCAGGGGAACACTGAAGCTTTCTTT
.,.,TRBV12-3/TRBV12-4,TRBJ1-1,CASSLSPGGYTEAFF,TGTGCCAGCAGTTTATCGCCGGGGGGCTACACTGAAGCTTTCTTT
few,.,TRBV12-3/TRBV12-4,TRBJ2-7,CASGLNSYEQYF,TGTGCCAGCGGGTTGAACTCCTACGAGCAGTACTTC
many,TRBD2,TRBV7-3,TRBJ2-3,CASSLDSGGTDTQYF,TGTGCCAGCAGCTTAGATAGCGGGGGCACAGATACGCAGTATTTT
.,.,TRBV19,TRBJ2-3,CSSSSFTGSDTQYF,TGTTCCAGTAGTTCCTTCACAGGGTCAGATACGCAGTATTTT
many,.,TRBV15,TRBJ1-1,CATSRDRGWEAFF,TGTGCCACCAGCAGAGATCGAGGGTGGGAAGCTTTCTTT
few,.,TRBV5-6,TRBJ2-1,CASSGGPLNEQFF,TGTGCCAGCAGCGGGGGGCCCCTGAATGAGCAGTTCTTC
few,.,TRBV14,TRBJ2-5,CASSQVSGYGETQYF,TGTGCCAGCAGCCAAGTCTCCGGTTATGGGGAGACCCAGTACTTC
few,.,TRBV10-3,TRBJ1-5,CAISEFLGQPQHF,TGTGCCATCAGTGAATTCCTGGGTCAGCCCCAGCATTTT
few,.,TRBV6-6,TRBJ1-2,CASSYADMNYGYTF,TGTGCCAGCAGTTACGCTGACATGAACTATGGCTACACCTTC
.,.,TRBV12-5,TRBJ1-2,CASGLRFYGYTF,TGTGCTAGTGGTCTCAGGTTCTATGGCTACACCTTC
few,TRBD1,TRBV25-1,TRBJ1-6,CASSGTGKDYNSPLHF,TGTGCCAGCAGTGGGACAGGGAAGGACTATAATTCACCCCTCCACTTT
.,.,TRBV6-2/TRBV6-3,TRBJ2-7,CASSQATYEQYF,TGTGCCAGCAGTCAAGCGACCTACGAGCAGTACTTC
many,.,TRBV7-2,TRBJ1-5,CASSLEEQGFGNQPQHF,TGTGCCAGCAGCTTAGAAGAACAGGGTTTCGGCAATCAGCCCCAGCATTTT
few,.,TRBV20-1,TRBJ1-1,CSATQTNTEAFF,TGCAGTGCTACCCAGACAAACACTGAAGCTTTCTTT
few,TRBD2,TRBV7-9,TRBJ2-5,CASSVGVAGVETQYF,TGTGCCAGCAGCGTCGGGGTAGCGGGGGTAGAGACCCAGTACTTC
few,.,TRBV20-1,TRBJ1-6,CSAEGPSDSANSPLHF,TGCAGTGCTGAGGGCCCAAGCGACAGCGCAAATTCACCCCTCCACTTT
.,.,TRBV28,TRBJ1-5,CASRTDSSNQPQHF,TGTGCCAGCAGAACAGACAGTAGCAATCAGCCCCAGCATTTT
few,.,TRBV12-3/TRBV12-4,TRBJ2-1,CASRGPHRELYNEQFF,TGTGCCAGCCGTGGGCCCCACAGGGAATTATACAATGAGCAGTTCTTC
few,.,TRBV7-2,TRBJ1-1,CASSHFGGMNTEAFF,TGTGCCAGCAGCCACTTTGGAGGAATGAACACTGAAGCTTTCTTT
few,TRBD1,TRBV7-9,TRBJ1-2,CASSSRQGIYYGYTF,TGTGCCAGCAGCTCCAGACAGGGGATTTACTATGGCTACACCTTC
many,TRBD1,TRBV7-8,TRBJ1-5,CASSPGTGNQPQHF,TGTGCCAGCAGCCCTGGGACAGGCAATCAGCCCCAGCATTTT
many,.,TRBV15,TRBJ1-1,CATRDVPNTEAFF,TGTGCCACCAGAGATGTCCCCAACACTGAAGCTTTCTTT
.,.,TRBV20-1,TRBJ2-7,CSAQGTILYEQYF,TGCAGTGCTCAGGGGACAATCCTCTACGAGCAGTACTTC
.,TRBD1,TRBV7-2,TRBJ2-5,CASSLTGGAPETQYF,TGTGCCAGCAGTTTGACAGGGGGCGCACCAGAGACCCAGTACTTC
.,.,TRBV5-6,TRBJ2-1,CASSLSGAGRQARHEQFF,TGTGCCAGCAGCTTGTCGGGTGCGGGTCGACAGGCTAGACATGAGCAGTTCTTC
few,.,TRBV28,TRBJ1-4,CASSQIDPGEKLFF,TGTGCCAGCAGCCAGATAGACCCCGGAGAAAAACTGTTTTTT
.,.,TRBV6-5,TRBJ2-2,CASSYGAGLAGELFF,TGTGCCAGCAGTTACGGGGCAGGGCTGGCCGGGGAGCTGTTTTTT
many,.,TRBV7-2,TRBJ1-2,CASSPWGSSFNYGYTF,TGTGCCAGCAGCCCCTGGGGGAGTTCCTTTAACTATGGCTACACCTTC
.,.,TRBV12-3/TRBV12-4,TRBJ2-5,CASSQIAGRETQYF,TGTGCCAGCAGTCAGATCGCGGGGCGGGAGACCCAGTACTTC
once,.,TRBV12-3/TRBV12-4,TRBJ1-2,CASSLQPIYGYTF,TGTGCCAGCAGCCTACAGCCCATCTATGGCTACACCTTC
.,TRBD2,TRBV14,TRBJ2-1,CASSRLAGGRSNEQFF,TGTGCCAGCAGTCGTTTGGCGGGGGGGCGTTCCAATGAGCAGTTCTTC
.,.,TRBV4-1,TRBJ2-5,CASSQTPSLKETQYF,TGCGCCAGCAGCCAAACCCCGTCTTTGAAGGAGACCCAGTACTTC
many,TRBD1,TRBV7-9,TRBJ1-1,CASKPGGTGTNTEAFF,TGTGCCAGCAAGCCCGGGGGGACAGGAACGAACACTGAAGCTTTCTTT
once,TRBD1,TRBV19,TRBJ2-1,CASSITTGSNEQFF,TGTGCCAGTAGTATAACGACAGGGAGTAATGAGCAGTTCTTC
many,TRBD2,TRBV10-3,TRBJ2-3,CAISDPGGLAGGLSTDTQYF,TGTGCCATCAGTGACCCCGGGGGACTAGCGGGGGGTCTTAGCACAGATACGCAGTATTTT